Listed here is a single T cell receptor (beta chain). Antigen specificity is unknown. This entry belongs to a study of OX40 agonist ivuxolimab in advanced cancers. Study information: Ivuxolimab doses were 0.01, 0.1, 0.3, 1.5, 3 or 10 mg/kg every 2 weeks. Anti-PD-1, anti-PD-L1 or anti-CTLA-4 therapy given earlier was allowed, and 35% to 50% had some. Study findings and constraints: CD4+ and CD8+ T cells in blood underwent clonal expansion by week 6 at 0.1 to 3.0 mg/kg.

Profiling relied on immunoSEQ multiplex PCR, and the TCRdb table lists in-frame clones only, not all of them. This repertoire shows about 83,000 clones, 88% found once; its top ten account for under 0.9%. This CDR3 is built from 15 residues. The sequenced sample was CD4+ or CD8+ T cells sorted from blood, obtained in a trial of the OX40 agonist ivuxolimab. The clonotype comes from an adult with an advanced solid tumor such as melanoma, head and neck, liver or kidney cancer. The chain links TRBV21-1 to TRBJ1-1; TRBD1 is the table's D call and was not checked against the DNA. TRBV21-1 represents a pseudogene. CDR3 nucleotide sequence: TGTGCCAGCAGCAGCCGCAGGGGAAAGAACACTGAAGCTTTCTTT. It yields the protein CASSSRRGKNTEAFF.